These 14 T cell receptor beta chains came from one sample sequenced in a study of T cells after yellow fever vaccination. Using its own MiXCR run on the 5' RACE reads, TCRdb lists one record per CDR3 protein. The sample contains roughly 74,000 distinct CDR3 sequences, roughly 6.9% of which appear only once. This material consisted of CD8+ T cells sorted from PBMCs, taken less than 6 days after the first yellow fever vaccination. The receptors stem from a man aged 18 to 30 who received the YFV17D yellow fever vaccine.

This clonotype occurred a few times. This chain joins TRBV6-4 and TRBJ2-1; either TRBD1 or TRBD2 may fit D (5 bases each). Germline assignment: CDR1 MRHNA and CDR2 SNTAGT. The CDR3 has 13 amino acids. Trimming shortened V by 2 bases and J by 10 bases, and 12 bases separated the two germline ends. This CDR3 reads CASSDVGTGEQFF. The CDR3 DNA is TGTGCCAGCAGTGACGTCGGGACGGGCGAGCAGTTCTTC.

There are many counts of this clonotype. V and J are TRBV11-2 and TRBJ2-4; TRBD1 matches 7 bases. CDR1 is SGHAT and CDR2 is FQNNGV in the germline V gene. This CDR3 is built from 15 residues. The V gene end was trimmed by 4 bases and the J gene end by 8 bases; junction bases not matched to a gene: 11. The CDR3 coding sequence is TGTGCCAGCAGCTCTGTCGCCCAGGGGGAAGACATTCAGTACTTC. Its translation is CASSSVAQGEDIQYF.

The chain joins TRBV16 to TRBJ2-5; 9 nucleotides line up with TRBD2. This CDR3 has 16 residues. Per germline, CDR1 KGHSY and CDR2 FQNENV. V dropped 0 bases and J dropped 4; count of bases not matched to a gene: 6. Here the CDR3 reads CASSQSPAGGVETQYF. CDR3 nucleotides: TGTGCCAGCAGCCAATCCCCAGCGGGGGGCGTAGAGACCCAGTACTTC.

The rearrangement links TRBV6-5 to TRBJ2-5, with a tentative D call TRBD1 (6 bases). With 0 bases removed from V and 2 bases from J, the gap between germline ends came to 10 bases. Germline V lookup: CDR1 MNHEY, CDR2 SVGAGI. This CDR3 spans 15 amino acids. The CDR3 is CASSYSMDRQETQYF. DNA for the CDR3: TGTGCCAGCAGTTACTCGATGGACAGACAAGAGACCCAGTACTTC.

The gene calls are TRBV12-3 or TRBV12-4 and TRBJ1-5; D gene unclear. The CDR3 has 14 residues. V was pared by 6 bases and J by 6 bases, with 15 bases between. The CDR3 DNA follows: TGTGCCAGCAGCTTCGGTTCCGGGGTTCAGCCCCAGCATTTT. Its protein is CASSFGSGVQPQHF.

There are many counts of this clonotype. The CDR3 nucleotides are TGTGCCAGCAGCTCAAAGACAGGGGTGTACGAGCAGTACTTC. The encoded protein is CASSSKTGVYEQYF. The V gene is TRBV5-5, the J gene TRBJ2-7, with 8 bases lining up with TRBD1. This CDR3 has 14 amino acids. Germline V lookup: CDR1 SGHKS, CDR2 YYEKEE (reference sequence). The V and J ends lost 3 bases and 4 bases, in that order; junction bases with no gene match: 6.

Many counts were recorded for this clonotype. The CDR3 bases are TGTGCCAGCAGTACCGGGACAGGGACAGATACGCAGTATTTT. It codes for CASSTGTGTDTQYF. V gene TRBV6-1 combines with J gene TRBJ2-3; the match to TRBD1 covers 9 bases. CDR1 is MNHNS, CDR2 SASEGT, per germline. CDR3 length equals 14 residues. The ends lost 5 bases at V and 3 bases at J; junction bases unmatched: 3.

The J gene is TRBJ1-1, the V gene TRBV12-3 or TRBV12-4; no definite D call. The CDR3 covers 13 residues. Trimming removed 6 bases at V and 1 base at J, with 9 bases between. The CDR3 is CASSSGRNTEAFF. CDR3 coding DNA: TGTGCCAGCAGCTCCGGGAGGAACACTGAAGCTTTCTTT.

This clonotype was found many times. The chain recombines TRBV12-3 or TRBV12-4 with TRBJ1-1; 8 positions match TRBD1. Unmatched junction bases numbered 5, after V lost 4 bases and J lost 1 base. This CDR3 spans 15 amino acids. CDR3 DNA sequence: TGTGCCAGCAGTTGGGACAGGTCTTCGAACACTGAAGCTTTCTTT. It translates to CASSWDRSSNTEAFF.

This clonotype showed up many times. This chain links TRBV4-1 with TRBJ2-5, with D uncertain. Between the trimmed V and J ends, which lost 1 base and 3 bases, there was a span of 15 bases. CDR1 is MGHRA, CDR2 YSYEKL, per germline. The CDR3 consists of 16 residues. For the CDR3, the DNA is TGCGCCAGCAGCCAAGGGAACGAATGGGCGGAAGAGACCCAGTACTTC. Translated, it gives CASSQGNEWAEETQYF.

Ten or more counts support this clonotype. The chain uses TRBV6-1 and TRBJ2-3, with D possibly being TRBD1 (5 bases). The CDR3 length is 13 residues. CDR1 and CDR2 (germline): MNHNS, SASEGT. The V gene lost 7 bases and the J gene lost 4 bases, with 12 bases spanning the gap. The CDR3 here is CASTGREADTQYF. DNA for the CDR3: TGTGCCAGCACCGGCAGGGAAGCAGATACGCAGTATTTT.

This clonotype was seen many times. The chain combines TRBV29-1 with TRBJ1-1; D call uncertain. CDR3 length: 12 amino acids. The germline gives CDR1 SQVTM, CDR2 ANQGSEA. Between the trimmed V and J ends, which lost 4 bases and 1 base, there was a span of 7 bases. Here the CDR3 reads CSVVEGNTEAFF. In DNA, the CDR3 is TGCAGCGTTGTCGAGGGGAACACTGAAGCTTTCTTT.

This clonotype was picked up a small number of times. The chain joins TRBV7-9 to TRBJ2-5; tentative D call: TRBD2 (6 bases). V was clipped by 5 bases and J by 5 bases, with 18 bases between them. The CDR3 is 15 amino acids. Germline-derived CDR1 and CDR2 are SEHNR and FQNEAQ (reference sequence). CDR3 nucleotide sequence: TGTGCCAGCAGCCTGAGCGGGTACAGCAGGGAGACCCAGTACTTC. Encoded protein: CASSLSGYSRETQYF. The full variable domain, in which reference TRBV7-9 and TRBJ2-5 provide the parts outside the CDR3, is DTGVSQNPRHKITKRGQNVTFRCDPISEHNRLYWYRQTLGQGPEFLTYFQNEAQLEKSRLLSDRFSAERPKGSFSTLEIQRTEQGDSAMYLCASSLSGYSRETQYFGPGTRLLVL.

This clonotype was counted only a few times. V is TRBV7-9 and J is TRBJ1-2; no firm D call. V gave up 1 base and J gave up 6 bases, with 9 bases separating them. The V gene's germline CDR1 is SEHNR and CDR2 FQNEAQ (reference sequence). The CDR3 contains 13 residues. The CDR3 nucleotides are TGTGCCAGCAGCTTAGAAGGCCGTAATGGCTACACCTTC. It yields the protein CASSLEGRNGYTF.